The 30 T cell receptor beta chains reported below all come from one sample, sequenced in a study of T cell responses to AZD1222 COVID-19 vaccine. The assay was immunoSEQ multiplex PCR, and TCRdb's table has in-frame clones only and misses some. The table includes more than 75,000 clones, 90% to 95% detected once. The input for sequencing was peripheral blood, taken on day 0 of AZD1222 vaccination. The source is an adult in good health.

CDR3 coding DNA: TGTGCCAGCAGCCAAGAATTGGCCCAAGAGACCCAGTACTTC. This encodes CASSQELAQETQYF. The rearrangement joins TRBV14 to TRBJ2-5, with D unclear. Trimming shortened V by 0 bases and J by 1 base, and 6 bases separated the two germline ends. The germline V gene encodes CDR1 SGHDN and CDR2 FVKESK. The CDR3 extends over 14 amino acids. The whole variable domain, filled in from reference TRBV14 and TRBJ2-5, reads EAGVTQFPSHSVIEKGQTVTLRCDPISGHDNLYWYRRVMGKEIKFLLHFVKESKQDESGMPNNRFLAERTGGTYSTLKVQPAELEDSGVYFCASSQELAQETQYFGPGTRLLVL.

In nucleotides, the CDR3 is TGTGCCAGCACCTCGGGGCACACAGATACGCAGTATTTT. It codes for CASTSGHTDTQYF. The chain joins TRBV16 to TRBJ2-3; either TRBD1 or TRBD2 may supply D (5 bases each). V was clipped by 7 bases and J by 2 bases, with 10 bases between them. Germline V CDR1 and CDR2: KGHSY, FQNENV. CDR3 size: 13 residues.

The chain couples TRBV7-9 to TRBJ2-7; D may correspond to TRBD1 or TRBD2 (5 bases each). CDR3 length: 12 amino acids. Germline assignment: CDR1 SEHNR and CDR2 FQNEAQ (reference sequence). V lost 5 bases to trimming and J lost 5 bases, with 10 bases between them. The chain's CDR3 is CASSPGANEQYF. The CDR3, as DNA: TGTGCCAGCAGCCCCGGGGCAAACGAGCAGTACTTC.

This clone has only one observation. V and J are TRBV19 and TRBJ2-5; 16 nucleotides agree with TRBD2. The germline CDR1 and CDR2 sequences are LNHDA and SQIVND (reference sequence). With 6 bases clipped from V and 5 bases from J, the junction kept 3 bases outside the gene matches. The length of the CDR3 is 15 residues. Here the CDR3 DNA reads TGTGCCAGTAGAACGGGACTAGCGGGAGGGGAGACCCAGTACTTC. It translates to CASRTGLAGGETQYF. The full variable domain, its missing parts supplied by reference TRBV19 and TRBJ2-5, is DGGITQSPKYLFRKEGQNVTLSCEQNLNHDAMYWYRQDPGQGLRLIYYSQIVNDFQKGDIAEGYSVSREKKESFPLTVTSAQKNPTAFYLCASRTGLAGGETQYFGPGTRLLVL.

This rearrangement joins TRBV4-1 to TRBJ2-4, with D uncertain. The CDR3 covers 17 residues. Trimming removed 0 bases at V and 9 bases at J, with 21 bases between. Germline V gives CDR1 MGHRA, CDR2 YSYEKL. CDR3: CASSQDQARGDIGIQYF. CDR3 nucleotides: TGCGCCAGCAGCCAAGATCAGGCCCGAGGTGATATAGGCATTCAGTACTTC.

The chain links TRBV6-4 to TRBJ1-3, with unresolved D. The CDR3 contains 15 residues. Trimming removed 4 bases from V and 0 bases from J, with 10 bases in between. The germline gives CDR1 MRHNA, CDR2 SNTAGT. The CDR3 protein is CASSARADSGNTIYF. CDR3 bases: TGTGCCAGCAGTGCGAGGGCAGACTCTGGAAACACCATATATTTT.

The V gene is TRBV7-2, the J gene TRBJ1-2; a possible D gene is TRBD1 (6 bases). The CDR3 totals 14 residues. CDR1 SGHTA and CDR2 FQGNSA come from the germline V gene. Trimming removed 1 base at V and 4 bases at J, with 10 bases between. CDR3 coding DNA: TGTGCCAGCAGCTTAGTTGAGGACAGCTATGGCTACACCTTC. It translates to CASSLVEDSYGYTF.

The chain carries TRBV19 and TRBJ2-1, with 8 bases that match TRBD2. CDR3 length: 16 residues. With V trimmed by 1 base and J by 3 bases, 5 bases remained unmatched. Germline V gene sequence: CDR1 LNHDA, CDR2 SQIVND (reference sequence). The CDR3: CASSIGGSGIYNEQFF. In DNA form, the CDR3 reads TGTGCCAGTAGTATAGGTGGTAGCGGGATCTACAATGAGCAGTTCTTC.

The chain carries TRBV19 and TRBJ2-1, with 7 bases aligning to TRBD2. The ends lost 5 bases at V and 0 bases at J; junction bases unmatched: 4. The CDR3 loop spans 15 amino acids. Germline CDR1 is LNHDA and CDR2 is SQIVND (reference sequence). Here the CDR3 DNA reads TGTGCCAGTAGTGTGCGGGAGAGCTCCTACAATGAGCAGTTCTTC. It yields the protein CASSVRESSYNEQFF.

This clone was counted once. In nucleotides, the CDR3 is TGCGCCAGCAGTGAGTCAGTCCAGGGCCTCGGCGGAAACACCATATATTTT. Protein sequence: CASSESVQGLGGNTIYF. The chain carries TRBV10-1 and TRBJ1-3; tentative D call: TRBD1 (5 bases). CDR3 size: 17 residues. The V and J ends lost 0 bases and 4 bases respectively, with 16 bases between them. Germline assignment: CDR1 WNHNN and CDR2 SYGVQD (reference sequence).

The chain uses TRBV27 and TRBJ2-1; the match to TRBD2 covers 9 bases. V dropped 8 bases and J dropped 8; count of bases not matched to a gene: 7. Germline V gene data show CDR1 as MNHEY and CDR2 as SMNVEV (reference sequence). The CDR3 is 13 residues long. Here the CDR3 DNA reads TGTGCCAGCGGGACTAGCCCGTTCGATGAGCAGTTCTTC. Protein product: CASGTSPFDEQFF.

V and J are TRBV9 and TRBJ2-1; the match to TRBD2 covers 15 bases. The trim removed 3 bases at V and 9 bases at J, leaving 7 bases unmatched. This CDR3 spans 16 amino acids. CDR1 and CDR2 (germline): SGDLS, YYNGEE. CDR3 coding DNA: TGTGCCAGCAGCGGGACTAGCGGGAGGGCCGTGGGTGAGCAGTTCTTC. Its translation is CASSGTSGRAVGEQFF. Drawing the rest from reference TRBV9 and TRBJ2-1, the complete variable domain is DSGVTQTPKHLITATGQRVTLRCSPRSGDLSVYWYQQSLDQGLQFLIQYYNGEERAKGNILERFSAQQFPDLHSELNLSSLELGDSALYFCASSGTSGRAVGEQFFGPGTRLTVL.

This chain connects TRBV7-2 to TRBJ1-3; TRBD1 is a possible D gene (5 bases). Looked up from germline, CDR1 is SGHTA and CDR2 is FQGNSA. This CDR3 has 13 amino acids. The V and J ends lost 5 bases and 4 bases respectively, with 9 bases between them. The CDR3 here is CASSANRGNTIYF. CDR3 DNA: TGTGCCAGCAGCGCAAACAGGGGAAACACCATATATTTT.

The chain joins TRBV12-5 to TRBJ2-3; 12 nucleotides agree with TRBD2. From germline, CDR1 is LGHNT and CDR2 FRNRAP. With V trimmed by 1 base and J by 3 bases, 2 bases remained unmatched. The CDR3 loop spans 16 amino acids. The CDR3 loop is CASGLGLAGVTDTQYF. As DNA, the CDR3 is TGTGCTAGTGGTTTGGGACTAGCGGGAGTAACAGATACGCAGTATTTT.

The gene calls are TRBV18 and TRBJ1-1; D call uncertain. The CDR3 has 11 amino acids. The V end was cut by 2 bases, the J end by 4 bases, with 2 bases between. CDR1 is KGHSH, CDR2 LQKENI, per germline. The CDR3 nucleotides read TGTGCCAGCTCACCATCCACTGAAGCTTTCTTT. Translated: CASSPSTEAFF.

CDR3 sequence reads: CASSPPQGTEAFF. In nucleotides, the CDR3 is TGTGCCAGCTCACCCCCCCAGGGGACTGAAGCTTTCTTT. The chain couples TRBV18 to TRBJ1-1, with D possibly being TRBD1 (6 bases). The CDR3 is 13 residues long. Deletions cut 3 bases from V and 5 bases from J, with 10 bases between. Germline V gene data show CDR1 as KGHSH and CDR2 as LQKENI.

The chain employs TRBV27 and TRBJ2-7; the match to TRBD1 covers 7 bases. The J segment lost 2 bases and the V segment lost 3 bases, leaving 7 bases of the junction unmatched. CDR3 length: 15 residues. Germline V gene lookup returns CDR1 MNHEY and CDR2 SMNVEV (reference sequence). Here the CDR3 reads CASSFEDRFTYEQYF. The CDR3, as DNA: TGTGCCAGCAGTTTCGAGGACAGGTTCACCTACGAGCAGTACTTC.

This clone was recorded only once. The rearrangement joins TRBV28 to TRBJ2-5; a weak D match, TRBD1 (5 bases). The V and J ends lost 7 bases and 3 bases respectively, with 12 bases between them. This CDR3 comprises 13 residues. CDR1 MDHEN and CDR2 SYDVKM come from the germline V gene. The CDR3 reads CASTLGREETQYF. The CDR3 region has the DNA TGTGCCAGCACCCTCGGCAGGGAAGAGACCCAGTACTTC.

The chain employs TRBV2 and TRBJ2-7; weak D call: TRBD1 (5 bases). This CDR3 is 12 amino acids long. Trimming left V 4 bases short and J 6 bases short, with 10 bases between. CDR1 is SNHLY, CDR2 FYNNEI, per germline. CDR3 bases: TGTGCCAGCAGTGGGTCAGGGCCCGAGCAGTACTTC. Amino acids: CASSGSGPEQYF.

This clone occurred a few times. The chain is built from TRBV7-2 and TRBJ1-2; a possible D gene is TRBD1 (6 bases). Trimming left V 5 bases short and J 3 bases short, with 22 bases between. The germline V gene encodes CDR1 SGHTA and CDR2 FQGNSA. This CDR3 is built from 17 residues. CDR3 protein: CASSLPPGQQGDYGYTF. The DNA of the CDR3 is TGTGCCAGCAGCCTCCCGCCCGGACAGCAGGGTGACTATGGCTACACCTTC.

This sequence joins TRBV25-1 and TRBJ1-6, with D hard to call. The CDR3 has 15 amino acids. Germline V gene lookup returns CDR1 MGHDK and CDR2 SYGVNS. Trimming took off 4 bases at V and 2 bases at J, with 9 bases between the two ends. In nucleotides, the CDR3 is TGTGCCAGCAGTGGCCCCGGGACCTATAATTCACCCCTCCACTTT. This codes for CASSGPGTYNSPLHF.

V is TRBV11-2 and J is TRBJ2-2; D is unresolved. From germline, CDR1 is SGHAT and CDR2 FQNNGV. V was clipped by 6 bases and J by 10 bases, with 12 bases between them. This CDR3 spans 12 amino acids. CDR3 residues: CASSHRAEELFF. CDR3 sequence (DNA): TGTGCCAGCAGTCACCGGGCCGAGGAGCTGTTTTTT.

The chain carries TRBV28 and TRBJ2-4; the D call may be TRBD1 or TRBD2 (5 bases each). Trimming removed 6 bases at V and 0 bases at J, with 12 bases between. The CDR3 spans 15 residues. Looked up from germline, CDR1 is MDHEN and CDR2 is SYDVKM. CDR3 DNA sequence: TGTGCCAGCAGCAGGGACGGTATAGCCAAAAACATTCAGTACTTC. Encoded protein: CASSRDGIAKNIQYF.

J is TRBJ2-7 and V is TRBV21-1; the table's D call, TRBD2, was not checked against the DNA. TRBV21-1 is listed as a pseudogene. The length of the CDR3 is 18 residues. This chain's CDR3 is CASSKSRTSGKLYYEQYF. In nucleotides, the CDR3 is TGTGCCAGCAGCAAATCCCGGACTAGCGGTAAACTATACTACGAGCAGTACTTC.

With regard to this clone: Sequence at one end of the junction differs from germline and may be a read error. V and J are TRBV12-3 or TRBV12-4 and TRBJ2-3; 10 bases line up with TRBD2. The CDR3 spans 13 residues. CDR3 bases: TGCGGGAGCGGGAGGGCCGGGGGAGATACGCAGTATTTT. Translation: CGSGRAGGDTQYF.

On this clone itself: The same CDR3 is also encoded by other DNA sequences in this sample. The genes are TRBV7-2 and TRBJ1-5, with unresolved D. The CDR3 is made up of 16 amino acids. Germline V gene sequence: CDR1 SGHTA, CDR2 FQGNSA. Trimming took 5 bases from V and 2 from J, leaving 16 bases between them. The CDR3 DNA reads TGTGCCAGCAGCGCCAACAGTGGCCCGGGCAATCAGCCCCAGCATTTT. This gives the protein CASSANSGPGNQPQHF.

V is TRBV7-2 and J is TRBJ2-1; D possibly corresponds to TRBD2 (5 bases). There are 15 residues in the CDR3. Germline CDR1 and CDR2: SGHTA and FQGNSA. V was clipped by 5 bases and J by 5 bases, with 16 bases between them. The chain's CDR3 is CASSPERTFNNEQFF. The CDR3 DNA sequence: TGTGCCAGCAGCCCCGAGAGGACTTTCAACAATGAGCAGTTCTTC.

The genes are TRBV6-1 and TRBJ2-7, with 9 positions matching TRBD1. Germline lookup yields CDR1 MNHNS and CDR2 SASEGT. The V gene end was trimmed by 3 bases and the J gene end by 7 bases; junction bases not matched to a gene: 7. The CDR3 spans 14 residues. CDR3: CASSEGTGPEEQYF. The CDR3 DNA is TGTGCCAGCAGTGAGGGGACAGGGCCGGAAGAGCAGTACTTC.

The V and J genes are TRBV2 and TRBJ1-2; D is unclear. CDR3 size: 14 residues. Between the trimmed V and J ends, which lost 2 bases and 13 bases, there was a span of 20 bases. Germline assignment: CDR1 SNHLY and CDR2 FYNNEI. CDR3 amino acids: CASSETPFFGRFTF. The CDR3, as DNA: TGTGCCAGCAGTGAAACCCCCTTTTTTGGGCGCTTCACCTTC.

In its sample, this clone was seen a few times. CDR3 nucleotides: TGTGCCAGCCTTAATCTGGGACTAGCAGGTGGCGAGCAGTACTTC. Residues: CASLNLGLAGGEQYF. The chain uses TRBV28 and TRBJ2-7; 9 positions match TRBD2. Germline loops: CDR1 MDHEN, CDR2 SYDVKM. V lost 8 bases and J lost 6; bases outside the gene matches: 14. The CDR3 has 15 amino acids.